This TCR beta chain was sequenced in a study of shared clonotypes between healthy human individuals. About this clone: Its specificity is not known.

Using immunoSEQ multiplex PCR, the repertoire was profiled, and TCRdb retains in-frame clones only, with some absent. The data hold roughly 2.2 million clones, with approximately 93% observed a single time. Per germline, CDR1 SGHDT and CDR2 YYEEEE. The length of the CDR3 is 16 residues. The V and J ends lost 3 bases and 4 bases, in that order; junction bases with no gene match: 10. Study-wide results and limits: Larger richness was generally estimated for naive than memory subsets.

The rearrangement links TRBV5-6 to TRBJ2-3, with 8 bases that match TRBD1. This sequence was found in a young man in good health. Some clones in this sample may be carry-over from other donors' samples. Sequencing was done on a sample of naive CD4+ T cells from PBMCs. The subset denotes: CD45RA+ positively selected. CDR3: CASSWRRQGAADTQYF. In nucleotides, the CDR3 is TGTGCCAGCAGCTGGCGGCGGCAGGGGGCCGCAGATACGCAGTATTTT.